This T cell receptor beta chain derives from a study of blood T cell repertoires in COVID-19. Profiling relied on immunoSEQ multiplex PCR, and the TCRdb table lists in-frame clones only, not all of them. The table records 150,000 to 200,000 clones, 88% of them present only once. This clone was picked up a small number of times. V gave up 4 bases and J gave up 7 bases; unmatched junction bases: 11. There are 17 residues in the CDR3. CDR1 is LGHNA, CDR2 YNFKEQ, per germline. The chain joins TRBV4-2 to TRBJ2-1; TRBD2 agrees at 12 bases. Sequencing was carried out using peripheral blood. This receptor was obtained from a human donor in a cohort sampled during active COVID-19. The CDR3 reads CASSLQTLAGGWNEQFF. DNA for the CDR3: TGTGCCAGCAGCCTGCAAACACTAGCGGGGGGCTGGAATGAGCAGTTCTTC.